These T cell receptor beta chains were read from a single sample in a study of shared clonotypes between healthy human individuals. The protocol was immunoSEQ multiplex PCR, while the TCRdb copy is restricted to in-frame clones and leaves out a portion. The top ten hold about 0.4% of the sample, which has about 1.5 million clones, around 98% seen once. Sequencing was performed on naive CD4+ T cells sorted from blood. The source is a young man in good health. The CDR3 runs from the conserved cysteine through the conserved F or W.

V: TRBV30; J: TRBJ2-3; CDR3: CAWSVLGITTDTQYF
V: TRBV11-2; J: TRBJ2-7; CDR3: CASSADRGVEQYF
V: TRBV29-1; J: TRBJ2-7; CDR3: CSVLLSYEQYF
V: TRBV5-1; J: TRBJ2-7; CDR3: CASSWEGGYQEQYF
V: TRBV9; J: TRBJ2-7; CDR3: CASARDRRGYEQYF
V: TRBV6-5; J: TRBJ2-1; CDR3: CASSRGGYEQFF
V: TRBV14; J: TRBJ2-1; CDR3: CASSQTTSGRGDNEQFF
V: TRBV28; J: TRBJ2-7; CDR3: CASSPPASGSYEQYF
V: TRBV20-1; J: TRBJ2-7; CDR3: CSALDQPQQYF
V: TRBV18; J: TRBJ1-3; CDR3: CASSPLSLSGADSGNTIYF
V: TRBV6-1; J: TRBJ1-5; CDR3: CASSDWDRGDQPQHF
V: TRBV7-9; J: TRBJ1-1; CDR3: CASGQGVTTQDTEAFF
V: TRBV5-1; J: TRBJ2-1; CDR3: CASSFSRNEQFF
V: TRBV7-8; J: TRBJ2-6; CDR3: CASSPSGSKQGESPGANVLTF
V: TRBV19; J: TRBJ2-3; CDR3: CASSNSRSTDTQYF
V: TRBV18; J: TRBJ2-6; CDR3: CASSPLGGVTGANVLTF
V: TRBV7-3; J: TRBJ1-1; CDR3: CASSLTGDIAFF
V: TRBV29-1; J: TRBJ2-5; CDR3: CSVEAQGNLETQYF
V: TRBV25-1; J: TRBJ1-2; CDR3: CASSDRVYGYTF
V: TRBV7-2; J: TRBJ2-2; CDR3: CASSFMRTGELFF
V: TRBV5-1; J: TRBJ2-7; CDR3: CASSSGTGPYEQYF
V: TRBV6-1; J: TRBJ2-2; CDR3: CASSGWDRLNTGELFF
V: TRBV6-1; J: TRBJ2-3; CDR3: CASRQGFSTDTQYF
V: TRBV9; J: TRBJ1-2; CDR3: CASRRGNYGYTF
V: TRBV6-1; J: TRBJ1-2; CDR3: CASSEKATYGYTF
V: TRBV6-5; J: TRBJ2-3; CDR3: CASSYGRWGTDTQYF
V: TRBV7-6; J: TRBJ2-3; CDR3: CASSPLASSTDTQYF